This TCR beta chain was identified during a study of cytomegalovirus exposure and HLA in healthy donors. Across the study: When 398 donors were genotyped, roughly four fifths of them were found to fall in the Caucasian-associated ancestry cluster.

General study findings and limits: Using a false discovery rate of 0.05, a later analysis showed that some 16,000 TCR beta sequences were associated with HLA alleles. By a later analysis, the bulk of CMV-associated TCR beta chains appeared HLA-restricted.

Both 60 Vbeta primers and 13 Jbeta primers went into the PCR. Clones were read by immunoSEQ multiplex PCR, and TCRdb kept only the in-frame ones, dropping some. The table has under 200,000 clones, less than 75% seen once. The CDR3 extends over 12 amino acids. V was cut by 2 bases and J by 8 bases, with 6 bases left in between. Germline CDR1 and CDR2: SGHAT and FQNNGV. Worth noting for this clone: Its matching antigen is unknown.

The chain carries TRBV11-2 and TRBJ1-4, with D possibly matching TRBD1 (5 bases). This TCR came from a girl between 10 and 17 years old in good health and CMV-seronegative. Sequenced sample: PBMCs. In DNA, the CDR3 is TGTGCCAGCAGCTTACAGGGCGAAAAACTGTTTTTT. Amino acid sequence: CASSLQGEKLFF.